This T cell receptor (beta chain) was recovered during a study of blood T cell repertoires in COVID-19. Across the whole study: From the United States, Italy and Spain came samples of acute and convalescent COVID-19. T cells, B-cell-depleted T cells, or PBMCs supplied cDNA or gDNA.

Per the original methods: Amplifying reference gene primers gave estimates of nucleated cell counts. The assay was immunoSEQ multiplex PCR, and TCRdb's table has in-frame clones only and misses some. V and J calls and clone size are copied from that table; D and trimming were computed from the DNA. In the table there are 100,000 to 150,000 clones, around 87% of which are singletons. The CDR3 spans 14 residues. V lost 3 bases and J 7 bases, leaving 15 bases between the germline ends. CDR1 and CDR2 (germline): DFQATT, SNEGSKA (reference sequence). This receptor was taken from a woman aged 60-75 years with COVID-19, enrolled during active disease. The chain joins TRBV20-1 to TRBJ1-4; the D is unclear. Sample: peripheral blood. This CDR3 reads CSASRPMGGEKLFF. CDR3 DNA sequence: TGCAGTGCTAGTCGGCCCATGGGAGGTGAAAAACTGTTTTTT.